This is a list of T cell receptor beta chains from one sample in a study of cytomegalovirus exposure and HLA in healthy donors. Libraries were prepared by immunoSEQ multiplex PCR; TCRdb keeps only in-frame clonotypes and omits some of them. The table has 140,000 or so clones, approximately 90% seen once. Specimen: PBMCs. All receptors derive from a man younger than 35 in good health and CMV-seronegative. Each CDR3 is given with its conserved first and last residue. The order of the fields is clone size, J gene, V gene, CDR3 length, D gene, CDR3 protein, CDR3 DNA. D genes are given only for firm matches. Rows give clone size only sometimes, using once, few, many, or a class for an expanded clone.

>few|TRBJ1-2|TRBV28|18|NA
CASSPRYYRNQGPYGYTF
TGTGCCAGCAGCCCCCGGTACTACAGAAACCAGGGCCCCTATGGCTACACCTTC
>NA|TRBJ1-2|TRBV5-4|14|TRBD1
CASSSSRTGKGYTF
TGTGCCAGCAGCTCGAGCCGGACAGGGAAAGGCTACACCTTC
>few|TRBJ1-5|TRBV6-5|15|NA
CASSPSGTDLRPQHF
TGTGCCAGCAGTCCAAGCGGGACGGACCTGAGGCCCCAGCATTTT
>once|TRBJ2-2|TRBV4-1|16|TRBD1
CASSQGTGVGTGELFF
TGCGCCAGCAGCCAAGGGACAGGGGTGGGCACCGGGGAGCTGTTTTTT
>NA|TRBJ2-3|TRBV6-5|13|NA
CASRSEGTDTQYF
TGTGCCAGCAGGAGTGAGGGCACAGATACGCAGTATTTT
>NA|TRBJ2-3|TRBV6-1|16|TRBD2
CASSDYSGGYTDTQYF
TGTGCCAGCAGTGACTATAGCGGGGGGTACACAGATACGCAGTATTTT
>NA|TRBJ2-5|TRBV9|19|TRBD2
CASSFRGTSGRAGLETQYF
TGTGCCAGCAGCTTTCGCGGGACTAGCGGGAGGGCCGGATTAGAGACCCAGTACTTC
>NA|TRBJ2-3|TRBV28|10|NA
CASRRDTQYF
TGTGCCAGCAGGAGGGATACGCAGTATTTT
>NA|TRBJ2-5|TRBV10-3|15|TRBD2
CAISGSGRGQETQYF
TGTGCCATCAGTGGTAGCGGGAGGGGCCAAGAGACCCAGTACTTC
>NA|TRBJ1-1|TRBV7-2|16|NA
CASSPRAGARNTEAFF
TGTGCCAGCAGCCCGAGAGCAGGGGCCCGGAACACTGAAGCTTTCTTT
>NA|TRBJ2-5|TRBV9|14|NA
CASSVSTFGETQYF
TGTGCCAGCAGCGTATCTACCTTCGGGGAGACCCAGTACTTC
>NA|TRBJ2-7|TRBV14|17|TRBD2
CASSQDIDRGEPYEQYF
TGTGCCAGCAGCCAAGATATCGATCGGGGGGAACCCTACGAGCAGTACTTC
>NA|TRBJ1-1|TRBV11-2|14|NA
CASSLQEGWTEAFF
TGTGCCAGCAGCTTACAGGAGGGGTGGACTGAAGCTTTCTTT
>NA|TRBJ2-1|TRBV30|13|TRBD2
CALGGLAGNEQFF
TGTGCACTGGGAGGGCTAGCGGGAAATGAGCAGTTCTTC
>NA|TRBJ2-1|TRBV6-6|16|TRBD2
CASSYEVGTSFNEQFF
TGTGCCAGCAGTTACGAGGTCGGGACTAGTTTCAATGAGCAGTTCTTC
>NA|TRBJ2-7|TRBV6-1|15|TRBD2
CASSEIAGGAWEQYF
TGTGCCAGCAGTGAGATAGCGGGGGGAGCTTGGGAGCAGTACTTC
>once|TRBJ1-4|TRBV9|15|NA
CASSEEGMGNEKLFF
TGTGCCAGCAGCGAGGAGGGGATGGGAAATGAAAAACTGTTTTTT
>NA|TRBJ2-3|TRBV19|14|NA
CASSATAAVDTQYF
TGTGCCAGTAGTGCCACTGCCGCCGTGGATACGCAGTATTTT
>NA|TRBJ2-5|TRBV6-5|11|NA
CASSYRETQYF
TGTGCCAGCAGTTACCGAGAGACCCAGTACTTC
>NA|TRBJ1-3|TRBV11-3|15|NA
CASSSDSQKGNTIYF
TGTGCCAGCAGCTCGGACAGCCAAAAGGGAAACACCATATATTTT
>NA|TRBJ1-2|TRBV2|13|TRBD1
CASSKDRVHGYTF
TGTGCCAGCAGTAAAGACAGGGTGCATGGCTACACCTTC
>NA|TRBJ2-1|TRBV19|15|NA
CASNLRGGVNNEQFF
TGTGCCAGTAACCTGCGAGGCGGGGTAAACAATGAGCAGTTCTTC
>NA|TRBJ1-1|TRBV27|14|NA
CASRRGAGNTEAFF
TGTGCCAGCCGACGGGGGGCGGGGAACACTGAAGCTTTCTTT
>NA|TRBJ1-1|TRBV5-4|14|NA
CASKGPTGNTEAFF
TGTGCCAGCAAAGGACCGACAGGGAACACTGAAGCTTTCTTT
>NA|TRBJ1-2|TRBV25-1|12|TRBD1
CASRQGNYGYTF
TGTGCCAGCAGACAGGGGAACTATGGCTACACCTTC
>NA|TRBJ2-1|TRBV10-3|12|NA
CAISETRNEQFF
TGTGCCATCAGTGAGACGCGGAATGAGCAGTTCTTC
>NA|TRBJ1-2|TRBV6-4|13|NA
CASSAGQGYGYTF
TGTGCCAGCAGTGCGGGTCAAGGCTATGGCTACACCTTC
>medium-sized|TRBJ2-3|TRBV7-8|14|TRBD2
CASSTLAGTDTQYF
TGTGCCAGCAGCACTCTAGCGGGCACAGATACGCAGTATTTT
>NA|TRBJ1-1|TRBV11-3|13|NA
CASSSHRETEAFF
TGTGCCAGCAGCTCCCACAGGGAGACTGAAGCTTTCTTT
>NA|TRBJ1-5|TRBV27|15|TRBD1
CASSLGQGAGQPQHF
TGTGCCAGCAGTTTAGGACAGGGGGCGGGTCAGCCCCAGCATTTT
>NA|TRBJ2-1|TRBV4-1|16|TRBD1
CASSHPRDRTYNEQFF
TGCGCCAGCAGCCATCCCCGGGACAGGACCTACAATGAGCAGTTCTTC
>NA|TRBJ2-5|TRBV2|15|TRBD2
CASSGLAGVRETQYF
TGTGCCAGCAGTGGACTAGCGGGAGTCAGAGAGACCCAGTACTTC
>NA|TRBJ1-6|TRBV30|15|NA
CAWIQETVLNSPLHF
TGTGCCTGGATTCAGGAAACAGTTCTTAATTCACCCCTCCACTTT
>NA|TRBJ1-5|TRBV6-1|14|TRBD1
CATYSWDRDQPQHF
TGTGCCACCTATTCATGGGACAGGGATCAGCCCCAGCATTTT
>NA|TRBJ2-7|TRBV19|15|TRBD1
CASSLLGQHSYEQYF
TGTGCCAGTAGCCTGTTGGGACAGCATTCCTACGAGCAGTACTTC
>NA|TRBJ2-5|TRBV25-1|17|NA
CASSEYFGGDSQETQYF
TGTGCCAGCAGTGAATACTTTGGAGGGGACTCACAAGAGACCCAGTACTTC
>NA|TRBJ1-1|TRBV9|15|NA
CASSVGNRVRPEAFF
TGTGCCAGCAGCGTAGGGAACAGGGTACGTCCTGAAGCTTTCTTT
>once|TRBJ2-6|TRBV6-1|13|NA
CATPNSGANVLTF
TGTGCCACCCCAAACTCTGGGGCCAACGTCCTGACTTTC
>NA|TRBJ1-5|TRBV6-4|16|TRBD1
CASRSSGTGGSQPQHF
TGTGCCAGCAGGTCCTCCGGGACAGGGGGTAGTCAGCCCCAGCATTTT
>once|TRBJ2-5|TRBV5-1|13|NA
CASSAGLQETQYF
TGCGCCAGCAGCGCGGGACTCCAAGAGACCCAGTACTTC
>NA|TRBJ2-3|TRBV7-2|12|NA
CASSLDINTQYF
TGTGCCAGCAGCCTAGATATAAATACGCAGTATTTT
>few|TRBJ2-3|TRBV7-7|15|TRBD2
CASSLGREGTDTQYF
TGTGCCAGCAGCTTAGGTCGGGAGGGCACAGATACGCAGTATTTT
>NA|TRBJ2-1|TRBV7-9|15|NA
CASSLVSGVHNEQFF
TGTGCCAGCAGCTTAGTATCGGGGGTCCACAATGAGCAGTTCTTC
>NA|TRBJ2-3|TRBV11-2|18|TRBD2
CASSSSLPGTSGQDTQYF
TGTGCCAGCAGTTCCAGCCTCCCCGGGACTAGCGGGCAAGATACGCAGTATTTT
>NA|TRBJ2-7|TRBV6-1|16|NA
CASSDPARKTSYEQYF
TGTGCCAGCAGTGACCCGGCCCGGAAGACATCCTACGAGCAGTACTTC